The clone carrying this TCR beta chain was observed a few times. Its target is not known. The record originates from a study of T cell responses to AZD1222 COVID-19 vaccine. General study findings and limits: No repertoire was sampled before or during the peak T cell response, only after it. Only 5 or 6 AZD1222 recipients were seropositive at baseline. Donors skewed white British and female; clonal diversity was possibly underestimated. Breadth and depth of Spike-specific TCRs rose after two AZD1222 doses.

Profiled with immunoSEQ multiplex PCR; TCRdb holds only in-frame clones, not every one. The sample consists of around 200,000 clones, roughly 92% of them appearing once. The CDR3 consists of 16 residues. Looked up from germline, CDR1 is LGHDT and CDR2 is YNNKEL (reference sequence). Trimming at V came to 11 bases and at J to 1 base, leaving 15 bases not matched to a gene. The sequence was collected from an adult who received the AZD1222 COVID-19 vaccine. The chain links TRBV3-1 (or the pseudogene TRBV3-2) to TRBJ2-7; 9 bases are a match to TRBD2. Sequenced here: peripheral blood, sampled 28 days after the second AZD1222 dose. The CDR3 sequence: CARGGGRRNRSYEQYF. The DNA of the CDR3 is TGTGCCCGCGGGGGGGGGCGGCGGAACCGATCCTACGAGCAGTACTTC.